The present entry profiles one TCR beta chain with its context. Its antigen is currently unknown. One junction end does not reproduce the germline sequence, and a read error may be involved. The data were taken from a study of blood T cells in healthy people across ages. Using a J-beta primer mix together with a sample-barcoded 5' primer, a second PCR was run for roughly 6 to 12 cycles. A single record per CDR3 protein comes from TCRdb applying MiXCR to the 5' RACE reads. This sample has approximately 800,000 distinct CDR3 sequences, with 45% to 70% found just once. Study results and limitations: What prevented conclusive comparison of naive and antigen-experienced cells was that PBMCs were unsorted. Per-million-T-cell TCR beta diversity fell roughly linearly with age.

In germline, CDR1 is KGHDR, CDR2 SFDVKD. The CDR3 loop spans 16 amino acids. The chain is built from TRBV24-1 and TRBJ2-3, with D possibly called TRBD1 or TRBD2 (5 bases each). The source is a man aged 40-55 years in good health. The sequenced sample was blood. The CDR3 region has the DNA TGTGCCACCAGTTCGGCAGGGAGCACGAGCACAGATACACAGTATTTT. Its translation is CATSSAGSTSTDTQYF.